This TCR beta chain was sequenced in a study of blood T cell repertoires in COVID-19. Study-wide background: The United States, Italy and Spain were the sources of the acute and convalescent COVID-19 samples. In each case, the material was cDNA or gDNA derived from T cells, B-cell-depleted T cells, or PBMCs.

Methods used by the authors: Reference gene primers were amplified, and this amplification served to estimate nucleated cell counts. Measured with immunoSEQ multiplex PCR; TCRdb has only the in-frame clones, and not every one. V, J and clone size were drawn from that table, and D and trimming were deduced from the DNA. The sample holds a few hundred thousand clones; 89% are singletons and the top ten take around 1.9%. Trimming removed 6 bases at V and 1 base at J, with 6 bases between. The CDR3 runs to 12 residues. CDR1 is SEHNR and CDR2 is FQNEAQ in the germline V gene (reference sequence). This clone was seen a single time. Other DNA sequences within the sample encode an identical CDR3. Adults between roughly 18 and 95 years of age took part from 20 to 25 US areas.

This clonotype was obtained from a woman aged 55-69 years who had recovered from COVID-19. The genes are TRBV7-9 and TRBJ1-1; D is undetermined. Sequencing was done on a sample of PBMCs or T cells enriched from blood (not recorded which). The CDR3 DNA reads as TGTGCCAGCAGTCACACGAACACTGAAGCTTTCTTT. This gives the protein CASSHTNTEAFF.